This T cell receptor beta chain derives from a study of shared clonotypes between healthy human individuals. Looking at the study overall: There were three CD4 naive, three CD4 memory, two CD8 naive and one CD8 memory plates per donor.

Each of the donors was a healthy adult who was HIV-negative and had not had a recent acute infection or vaccination. Measured with immunoSEQ multiplex PCR; TCRdb has only the in-frame clones, and not every one. The sample records roughly 2.2 million clones, roughly 92% being singletons. The sequenced sample was naive CD4+ T cells from PBMCs. The subset is: CD45RA+ positively selected. This TCR derives from a man aged 18 to 29 in good health. Some clones in this sample may be carry-over from other donors' samples.

In DNA, the CDR3 is TGTGCCAGCAGCTTAGGTCCTGCCCCAAGTGAAGCTTTCTTT. Protein product: CASSLGPAPSEAFF. This rearrangement joins TRBV7-9 to TRBJ1-1; D is uncertain. Trimming left V 1 base short and J 7 bases short, with 13 bases between. The CDR3 is made up of 14 amino acids. Germline V lookup: CDR1 SEHNR, CDR2 FQNEAQ (reference sequence).